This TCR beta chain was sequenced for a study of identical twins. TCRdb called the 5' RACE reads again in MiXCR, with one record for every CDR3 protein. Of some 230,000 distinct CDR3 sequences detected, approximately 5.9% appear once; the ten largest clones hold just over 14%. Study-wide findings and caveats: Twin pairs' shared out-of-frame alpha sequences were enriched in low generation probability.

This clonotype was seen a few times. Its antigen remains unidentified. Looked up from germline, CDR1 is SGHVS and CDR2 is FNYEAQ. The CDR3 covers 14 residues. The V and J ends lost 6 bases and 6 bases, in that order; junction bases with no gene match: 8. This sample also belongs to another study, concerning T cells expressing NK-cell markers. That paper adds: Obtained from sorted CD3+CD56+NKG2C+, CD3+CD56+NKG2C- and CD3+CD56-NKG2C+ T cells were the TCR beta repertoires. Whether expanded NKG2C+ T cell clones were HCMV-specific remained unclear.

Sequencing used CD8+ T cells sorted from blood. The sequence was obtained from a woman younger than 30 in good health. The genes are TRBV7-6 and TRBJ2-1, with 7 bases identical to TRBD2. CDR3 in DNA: TGTGCCAGCAGTCCTCGGGCGGGGGTCAATGAGCAGTTCTTC. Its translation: CASSPRAGVNEQFF.